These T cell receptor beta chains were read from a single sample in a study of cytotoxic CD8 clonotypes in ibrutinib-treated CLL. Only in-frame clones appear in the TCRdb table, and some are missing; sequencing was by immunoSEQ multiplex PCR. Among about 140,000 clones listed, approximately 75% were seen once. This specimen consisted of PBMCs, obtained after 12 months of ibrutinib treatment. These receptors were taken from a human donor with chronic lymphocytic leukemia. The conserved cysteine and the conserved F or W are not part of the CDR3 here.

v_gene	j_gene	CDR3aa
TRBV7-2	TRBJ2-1	ASSLVVGRNEQF
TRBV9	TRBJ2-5	ASSVAPTGSETQY
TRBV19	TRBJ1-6	ASTKGHSVSPLH
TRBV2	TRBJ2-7	ASSVGQFYEQY
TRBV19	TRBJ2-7	ASSIQGYEQY
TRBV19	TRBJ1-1	ASSVYREMNTEAF
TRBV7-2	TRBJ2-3	ASSLLAGWADTQY
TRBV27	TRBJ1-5	ASSLIGGTGRGNQPQH
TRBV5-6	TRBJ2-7	ASSATGDWNEQY
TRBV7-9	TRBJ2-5	ASSSEETQY
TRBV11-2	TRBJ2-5	ASSQRDQETQY
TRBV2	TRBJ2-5	ASSVGPSETQY
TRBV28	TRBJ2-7	ASSLRSSGTVIYEQY
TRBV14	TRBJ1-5	AKTTGGVSQPQH
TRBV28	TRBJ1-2	ASSLSGFYYGYT
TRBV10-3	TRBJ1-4	ATRDLIVEKLF
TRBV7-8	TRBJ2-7	ASSLALGGFPYEQY
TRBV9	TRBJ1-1	ASRRANTEAF
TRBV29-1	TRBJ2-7	SVEGRTGLASYEQY
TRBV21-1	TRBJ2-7	ASSKSTSRGPGDEQY
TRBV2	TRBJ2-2	AMAGAGELF
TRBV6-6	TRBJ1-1	ASSYDTGMVNTEAF
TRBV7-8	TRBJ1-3	ASSLRVDLGNTIY
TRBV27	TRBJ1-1	ASSAGYEVKNTEAF
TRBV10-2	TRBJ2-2	ASSEGSTGELF
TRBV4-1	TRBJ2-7	ASSQVAGEYEQY
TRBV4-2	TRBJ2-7	ASSQGTGEGAYEQY
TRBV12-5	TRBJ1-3	ASGVTGSSGNTIY
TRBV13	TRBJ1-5	ASSGSAGPQH
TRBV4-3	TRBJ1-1	ASSRGIGTEAF
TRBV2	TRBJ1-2	ASSRQGGRYGYT
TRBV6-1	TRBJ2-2	ASRTWGPGELF
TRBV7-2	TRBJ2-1	ASTRGGGNEQF
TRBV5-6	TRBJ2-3	ASTGQEGSQY
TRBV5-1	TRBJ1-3	ASRLGGSHGNTIY
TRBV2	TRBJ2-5	ASSLEYQETQY
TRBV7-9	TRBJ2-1	ASSDEGNEQF
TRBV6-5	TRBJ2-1	ASREGAGLNEQF
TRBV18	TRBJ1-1	ASSSGTGRMNTEAF
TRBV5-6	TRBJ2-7	ASSLGLAGSVIYEQY
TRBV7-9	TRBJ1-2	ASSLEEGGYT
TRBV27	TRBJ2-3	ASSGQGDIDTQY
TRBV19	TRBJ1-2	ASSTLFGQGSSSYGYT
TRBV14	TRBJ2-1	ASSLQVYNEQF
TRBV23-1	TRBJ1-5	ASSQSLTGGQPQH
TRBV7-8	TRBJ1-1	ASIETEAF
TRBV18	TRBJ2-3	ASSPGTSGSHTQY
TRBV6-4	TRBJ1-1	ASSERLINTEAF
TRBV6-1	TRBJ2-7	ASSRGGGGGYEQY
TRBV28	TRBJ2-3	ASSSSSSGGESDTQY